A single sample is the source of the 3 T cell receptor beta chains below, sequenced in a study of cytomegalovirus exposure and HLA in healthy donors. 13 Jbeta primers and 60 Vbeta primers were used for the PCR. Sequenced by immunoSEQ multiplex PCR; TCRdb stores in-frame clones only, minus some. The table has some 120,000 clones, about 78% seen once. What was sequenced was PBMCs. These receptors all come from a woman aged 40 to 50 in good health and CMV-seropositive.

V usage is TRBV7-8 and J usage is TRBJ2-7; 8 nucleotides align to TRBD1. This CDR3 comprises 14 residues. Germline CDR1 is SGHVS and CDR2 is FQNEAQ. V dropped 1 base and J dropped 11; count of bases not matched to a gene: 10. The CDR3 bases are TGTGCCAGCAGCTTAGGGGGGACAGGAGGCTTCAAGTACTTC. Its translation: CASSLGGTGGFKYF.

The DNA of the CDR3 is TGTGCCAGCAGCTCGCTTGAGACAAACTATGGCTACACCTTC. Its translation is CASSSLETNYGYTF. The chain combines TRBV7-6 with TRBJ1-2; no clear D gene. The V end lost 4 bases, the J end lost 2 bases, and 11 bases lay between the germline ends. Germline CDR1 reads SGHVS; CDR2 reads FNYEAQ. The CDR3 has 14 amino acids. The full variable domain, with the rest looked up from reference TRBV7-6 and TRBJ1-2, is GAGVSQSPRYKVTKRGQDVALRCDPISGHVSLYWYRQALGQGPEFLTYFNYEAQQDKSGLPNDRFSAERPEGSISTLTIQRTEQRDSAMYRCASSSLETNYGYTFGSGTRLTVV.

The chain couples TRBV4-1 to TRBJ1-2, with TRBD1 matching 7 bases. This CDR3 comprises 16 residues. V shed 5 bases, J shed 1 base, and the junction held 10 bases outside the gene matches. The germline V gene encodes CDR1 MGHRA and CDR2 YSYEKL. The CDR3 DNA follows: TGCGCCAGCAGCGCTACCGGGACAGATTTTAACTATGGCTACACCTTC. This encodes CASSATGTDFNYGYTF.